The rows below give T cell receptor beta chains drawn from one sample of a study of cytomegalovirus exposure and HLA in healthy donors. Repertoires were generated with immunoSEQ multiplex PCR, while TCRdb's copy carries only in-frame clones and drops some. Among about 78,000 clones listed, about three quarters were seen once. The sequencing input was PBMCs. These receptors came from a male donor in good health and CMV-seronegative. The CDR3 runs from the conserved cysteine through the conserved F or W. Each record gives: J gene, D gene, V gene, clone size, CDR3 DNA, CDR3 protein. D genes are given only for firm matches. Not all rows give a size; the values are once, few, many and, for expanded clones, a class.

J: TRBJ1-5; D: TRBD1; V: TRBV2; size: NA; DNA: TGTGCCAGCAGGACAGGGCCGTCCAATCAGCCCCAGCATTTT; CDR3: CASRTGPSNQPQHF
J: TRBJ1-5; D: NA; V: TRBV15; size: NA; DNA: TGTGCCACCAGCAGAGATCCCGGGGGCAATCAGCCCCAGCATTTT; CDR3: CATSRDPGGNQPQHF
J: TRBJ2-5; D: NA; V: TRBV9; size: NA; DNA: TGTGCCAGCAGCGTAGGGCTAGCCCTCAACGGAGAGACCCAGTACTTC; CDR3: CASSVGLALNGETQYF
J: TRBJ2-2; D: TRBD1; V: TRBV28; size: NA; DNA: TGTGCCATCAGGACAGGGGAGATCGGGGAGCTGTTTTTT; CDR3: CAIRTGEIGELFF
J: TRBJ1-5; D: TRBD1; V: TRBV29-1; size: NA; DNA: TGCAGCGTTTGCACAGGGGGCGATCAGCCCCAGCATTTT; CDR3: CSVCTGGDQPQHF
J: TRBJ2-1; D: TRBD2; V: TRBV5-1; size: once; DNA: TGCGCCACCTCACTGAGCGGGATGGGTGAGCAGTTCTTC; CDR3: CATSLSGMGEQFF
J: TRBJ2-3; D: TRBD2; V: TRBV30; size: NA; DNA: TGTGCCTGGAGTCCGACACTGGGTGGGGACTACCGCACAGATACGCAGTATTTT; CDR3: CAWSPTLGGDYRTDTQYF
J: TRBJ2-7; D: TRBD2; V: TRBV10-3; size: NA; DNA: TGTGCCATCAGCCCCGGGACTAGCGGCACCTACGAGCAGTACTTC; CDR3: CAISPGTSGTYEQYF
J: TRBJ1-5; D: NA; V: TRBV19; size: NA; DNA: TGTGCCAGTAGTCTCGGACAGTTCAATAGTCAGCCCCAGCATTTT; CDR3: CASSLGQFNSQPQHF
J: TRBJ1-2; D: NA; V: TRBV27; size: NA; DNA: TGTGCCAGCAGACGGGACACCGCCTATGGCTACACCTTC; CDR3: CASRRDTAYGYTF
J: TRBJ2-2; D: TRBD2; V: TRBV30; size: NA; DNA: TGTGCCTGGACCGGGGGGGGCGGCCCCACGGGCACCGGGGAGCTGTTTTTT; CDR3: CAWTGGGGPTGTGELFF
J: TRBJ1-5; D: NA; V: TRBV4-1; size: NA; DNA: TGCGCCAGCAGCTCCCCGGGGAGCAATCAGCCCCAGCATTTT; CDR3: CASSSPGSNQPQHF
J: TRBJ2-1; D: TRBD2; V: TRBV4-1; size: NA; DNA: TGCGCCAGCAGCCAAGAAAGGCTAGCGGGTTCAAATGAGCAGTTCTTC; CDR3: CASSQERLAGSNEQFF
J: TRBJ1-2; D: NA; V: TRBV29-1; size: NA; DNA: TGCAGCGTTGCGGGATGGTATGGCTACCCCTTC; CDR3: CSVAGWYGYPF
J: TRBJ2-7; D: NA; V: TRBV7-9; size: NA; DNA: TGTGCCAGCTCTCTTAGCCGATACGGGACAAAGGGCTACGAGCAGTACTTC; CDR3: CASSLSRYGTKGYEQYF
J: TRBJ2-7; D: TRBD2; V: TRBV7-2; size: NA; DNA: TGTGCCAGCAGCTTCCTCGGGACTACCTTGGGGGAGCAGTACTTC; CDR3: CASSFLGTTLGEQYF
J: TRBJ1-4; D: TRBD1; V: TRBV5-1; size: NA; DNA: TGCGCCAGCAGCCCCGCGGACAGGGAATTGAACAAACTGTTTTTT; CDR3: CASSPADRELNKLFF
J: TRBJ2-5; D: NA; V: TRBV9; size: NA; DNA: TGTGCCAGCAGCCCGGGAATAGTTCGAGAGACCCAGTACTTC; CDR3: CASSPGIVRETQYF
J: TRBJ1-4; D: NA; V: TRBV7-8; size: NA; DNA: TGTGCCAGCAGTGGAGGATTGCTAGAGGAAAAACTGTTTTTT; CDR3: CASSGGLLEEKLFF
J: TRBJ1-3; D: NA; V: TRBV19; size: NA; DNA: TGTGCCAGTAGTTCCGGGGGTTCTGGAAACACCATATATTTT; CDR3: CASSSGGSGNTIYF
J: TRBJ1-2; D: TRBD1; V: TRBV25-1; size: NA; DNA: TGTGCCAGCAGTGATTTGTCCGGGACAGAGAACTATGGCTACACCTTC; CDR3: CASSDLSGTENYGYTF
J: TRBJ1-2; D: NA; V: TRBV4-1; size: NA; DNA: TGCGCCAGCAGCCAAGATCGGTCCCCGCCACACTATGGCTACACCTTC; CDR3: CASSQDRSPPHYGYTF
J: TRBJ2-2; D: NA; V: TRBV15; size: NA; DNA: TGTGCCACCAGCAAAGGGGCGGAGGAGCTGTTTTTT; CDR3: CATSKGAEELFF
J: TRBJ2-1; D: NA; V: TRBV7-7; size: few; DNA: TGTGCTAGCAGCCTGGACTATAGCAATGAGCAGTTCTTC; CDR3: CASSLDYSNEQFF
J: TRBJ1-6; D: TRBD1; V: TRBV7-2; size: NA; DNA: TGTGCCAGCAGCTTAGCGGGACAGCAACTTAATTCACCCCTCCACTTT; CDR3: CASSLAGQQLNSPLHF
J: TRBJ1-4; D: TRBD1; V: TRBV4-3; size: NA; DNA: TGCGCCAGCAGCCAAGCCCTACAGGGGGCGGGATCTCCTAATGAAAAACTGTTTTTT; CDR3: CASSQALQGAGSPNEKLFF
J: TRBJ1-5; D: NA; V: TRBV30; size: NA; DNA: TGTGCCTGGAGTGTACAGCACAGACAGCCCCAGCATTTT; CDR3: CAWSVQHRQPQHF
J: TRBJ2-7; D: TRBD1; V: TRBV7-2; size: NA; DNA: TGTGCCAGCAGGGACAGGAACTCCTACGAGCAGTACTTC; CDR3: CASRDRNSYEQYF
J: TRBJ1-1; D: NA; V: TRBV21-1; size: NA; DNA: TGTGCCAGCGGACTGCCTGGCCCCTTGCTACAGGGGAACACTGAAGCTTTCTTT; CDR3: CASGLPGPLLQGNTEAFF
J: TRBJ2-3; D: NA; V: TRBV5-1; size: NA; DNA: TGCGCCAGCAGGGATGATGGGGCGGAGTGGGGCAATACGCAGTATTTT; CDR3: CASRDDGAEWGNTQYF
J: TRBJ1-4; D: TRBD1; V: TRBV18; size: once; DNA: TGTGCCAGCTCACTAACAGGGGTTTCTAATGAAAAACTGTTTTTT; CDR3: CASSLTGVSNEKLFF
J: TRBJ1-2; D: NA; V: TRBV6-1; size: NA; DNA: TGTGCCAGCAGTGAAGCCGTACAGGGAAGATATGGCTACACCTTC; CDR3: CASSEAVQGRYGYTF
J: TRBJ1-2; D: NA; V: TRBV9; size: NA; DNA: TGTGCCAGCAGCGTAGTGCAGGGAGGAGCTAACTATGGCTACACCTTC; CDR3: CASSVVQGGANYGYTF
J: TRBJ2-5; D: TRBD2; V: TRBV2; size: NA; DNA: TGTGCCAGCAGTGAAGCAAGCGTTCGCGGGGGAGAGACCCAGTACTTC; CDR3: CASSEASVRGGETQYF
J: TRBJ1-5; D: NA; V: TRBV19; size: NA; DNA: TGTGCCAGTAGTTCTCAGACAGTTTCGGCGTTTCAGCCCCAGAATTTT; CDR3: CASSSQTVSAFQPQNF
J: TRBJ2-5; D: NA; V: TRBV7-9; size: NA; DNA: TGTGCCAGCAGCCATCAAGAGACCCAGTACTTC; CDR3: CASSHQETQYF
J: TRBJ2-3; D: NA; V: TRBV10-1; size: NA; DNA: TGCGCCAGCAGTGAGTTACAAGTTCAGGGTACGCAGTATTTT; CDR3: CASSELQVQGTQYF
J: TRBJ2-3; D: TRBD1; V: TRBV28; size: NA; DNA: TGTGCCAGCAGCGGCACCGGGACAGGTCGGGCAGATACGCAGTATTTT; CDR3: CASSGTGTGRADTQYF
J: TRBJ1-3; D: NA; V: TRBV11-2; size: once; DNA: TGTGCCAGCAGCTTAGATTACGGCTCTGGAAACACCATATATTTT; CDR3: CASSLDYGSGNTIYF
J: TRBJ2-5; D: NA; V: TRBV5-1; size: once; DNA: TGCGCCAGCAGCTCCCGTCTGGAGGAGACCCAGTACTTC; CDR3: CASSSRLEETQYF